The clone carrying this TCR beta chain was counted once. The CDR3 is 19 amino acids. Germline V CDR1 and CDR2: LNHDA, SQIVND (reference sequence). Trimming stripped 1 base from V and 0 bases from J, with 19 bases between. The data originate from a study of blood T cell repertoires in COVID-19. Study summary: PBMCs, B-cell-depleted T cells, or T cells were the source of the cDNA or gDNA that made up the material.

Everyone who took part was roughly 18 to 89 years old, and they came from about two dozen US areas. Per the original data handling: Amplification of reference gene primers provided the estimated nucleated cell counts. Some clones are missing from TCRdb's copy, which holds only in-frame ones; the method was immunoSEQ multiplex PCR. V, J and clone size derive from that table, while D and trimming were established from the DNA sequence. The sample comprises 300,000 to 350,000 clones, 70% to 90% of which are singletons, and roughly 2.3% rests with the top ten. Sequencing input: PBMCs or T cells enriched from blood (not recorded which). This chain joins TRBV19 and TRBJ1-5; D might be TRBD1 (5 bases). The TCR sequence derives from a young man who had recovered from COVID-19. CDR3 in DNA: TGTGCCAGTAGTATAGGGAGGGCAGGGACGCTCCGTAGCAATCAGCCCCAGCATTTT. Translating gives CASSIGRAGTLRSNQPQHF.